The entry that follows covers one T cell receptor beta chain sequence. The data stem from a study of blood T cell repertoires in COVID-19. Deletions cut 1 base from V and 0 bases from J, with 5 bases between. This CDR3 region has 14 residues. Germline CDR1 and CDR2: SGHRS and YFSETQ. Sequencing was performed with immunoSEQ multiplex PCR; in TCRdb, only in-frame clones are kept and a portion is missing. The sample records around 300,000 clones, 80% to 90% being singletons. The sequenced sample was peripheral blood. The chain carries TRBV5-1 and TRBJ2-1; D ambiguous. This receptor was obtained from a man between 50 and 59 years old with active or convalescent COVID-19. The CDR3 sequence is CASSLIASYNEQFF. The CDR3 bases are TGCGCCAGCAGCTTGATAGCCTCCTACAATGAGCAGTTCTTC.